This is a list of T cell receptor beta chains from one sample in a study of CD4 T cells in relation to SARS-CoV-2 and coronaviruses. Antigen specificity for these receptors is unknown. Sequencing was performed with immunoSEQ multiplex PCR; in TCRdb, only in-frame clones are kept and a portion is missing. The repertoire has about 26,000 clones, roughly 82% of them found once; the top ten carry roughly a tenth. Material for sequencing was CD4+ T cells from PBMCs, cultured in vitro. These receptors were collected from a human donor in good health. Each CDR3 is given with its conserved first and last residue. The D gene is left open where the match is weak. Only part of the rows carry a size: once, few, many, or a class if the clone is expanded.

d_call,j_call,clone_size,v_call,cdr3_aa,cdr3_nt
TRBD2,TRBJ2-2,NA,TRBV19,CASSVSGRFVGELFF,TGTGCCAGTAGTGTTAGCGGGAGGTTCGTCGGGGAGCTGTTTTTT
TRBD2,TRBJ2-2,NA,TRBV25-1,CASSEAGGPGELFF,TGTGCCAGCAGTGAAGCGGGAGGGCCCGGGGAGCTGTTTTTT
NA,TRBJ1-4,NA,TRBV19,CASSIGRQGTTNEKLFF,TGTGCCAGTAGTATAGGCCGGCAGGGTACGACTAATGAAAAACTGTTTTTT
NA,TRBJ2-1,few,TRBV2,CASNIGGYNEQFF,TGTGCCAGCAACATAGGGGGCTACAATGAGCAGTTCTTC
TRBD1,TRBJ1-5,once,TRBV30,CAWSVGTGGRPQHF,TGTGCCTGGAGTGTGGGGACAGGGGGCCGGCCCCAGCATTTT
TRBD2,TRBJ2-1,few,TRBV7-8,CASSLRGRYNEQFF,TGTGCCAGCAGCTTGCGGGGGAGGTACAATGAGCAGTTCTTC
NA,TRBJ1-1,NA,TRBV29-1,CSAWTAEAFF,TGCAGCGCCTGGACAGCTGAAGCTTTCTTT
TRBD2,TRBJ2-2,NA,TRBV7-8,CASIGVAGELTGELFF,TGTGCCAGCATAGGGGTGGCGGGAGAACTGACCGGGGAGCTGTTTTTT
NA,TRBJ2-3,NA,TRBV18,CASSPLEGTIQEGDTQYF,TGTGCCAGCTCACCCCTGGAAGGGACGATACAGGAAGGAGATACGCAGTATTTT
TRBD2,TRBJ2-3,NA,TRBV25-1,CASSESTRGGSDTQYF,TGTGCCAGCAGTGAATCAACGCGGGGGGGCTCAGATACGCAGTATTTT
NA,TRBJ2-7,NA,TRBV18,CASSPGTQGEQYF,TGTGCCAGCTCGCCCGGGACTCAGGGGGAGCAGTACTTC
NA,TRBJ2-3,once,TRBV6-4,CASGPGATPTDTQYF,TGTGCCAGCGGCCCGGGAGCCACCCCCACAGATACGCAGTATTTT
NA,TRBJ1-1,NA,TRBV7-9,CASSPDRWGVENTEAFF,TGTGCCAGCAGTCCTGACAGGTGGGGGGTTGAGAACACTGAAGCTTTCTTT
TRBD2,TRBJ2-5,few,TRBV6-2/TRBV6-3,CASSYLGGAWRETQYF,TGTGCCAGCAGTTACCTCGGGGGGGCCTGGCGAGAGACCCAGTACTTC
TRBD1,TRBJ2-7,NA,TRBV6-5,CASSRDRGRRYEQYF,TGTGCCAGCAGCCGGGATAGGGGGCGTCGCTACGAGCAGTACTTC
NA,TRBJ1-5,NA,TRBV4-3,CASSQALLEPQHF,TGCGCCAGCAGCCAAGCCCTCCTGGAGCCCCAGCATTTT
NA,TRBJ1-1,NA,TRBV21-1,CASSKVIRDRGPGDTEAFF,TGTGCCAGCAGCAAAGTGATTAGGGACAGGGGGCCTGGGGACACTGAAGCTTTCTTT
NA,TRBJ2-5,NA,TRBV9,CASSGGTLQETQYF,TGTGCCAGCAGCGGAGGTACCCTCCAAGAGACCCAGTACTTC
TRBD1,TRBJ1-5,NA,TRBV27,CASSLGQGFNQPQHF,TGTGCCAGCAGTCTAGGACAGGGGTTCAATCAGCCCCAGCATTTT
TRBD2,TRBJ2-1,NA,TRBV6-5,CASRTSGLVEQFF,TGTGCCAGCCGGACTAGCGGGCTGGTTGAGCAGTTCTTC
NA,TRBJ2-7,NA,TRBV4-1,CASSQEVGLNSYEQYF,TGCGCCAGCAGCCAAGAAGTCGGACTTAACTCCTACGAGCAGTACTTC
NA,TRBJ2-2,once,TRBV11-2,CASSLGGNSGELFF,TGTGCCAGCAGCTTAGGCGGGAACTCCGGGGAGCTGTTTTTT
NA,TRBJ1-2,once,TRBV10-3,CATSGTSNYGYTF,TGTGCCACCAGCGGGACCTCTAACTATGGCTACACCTTC